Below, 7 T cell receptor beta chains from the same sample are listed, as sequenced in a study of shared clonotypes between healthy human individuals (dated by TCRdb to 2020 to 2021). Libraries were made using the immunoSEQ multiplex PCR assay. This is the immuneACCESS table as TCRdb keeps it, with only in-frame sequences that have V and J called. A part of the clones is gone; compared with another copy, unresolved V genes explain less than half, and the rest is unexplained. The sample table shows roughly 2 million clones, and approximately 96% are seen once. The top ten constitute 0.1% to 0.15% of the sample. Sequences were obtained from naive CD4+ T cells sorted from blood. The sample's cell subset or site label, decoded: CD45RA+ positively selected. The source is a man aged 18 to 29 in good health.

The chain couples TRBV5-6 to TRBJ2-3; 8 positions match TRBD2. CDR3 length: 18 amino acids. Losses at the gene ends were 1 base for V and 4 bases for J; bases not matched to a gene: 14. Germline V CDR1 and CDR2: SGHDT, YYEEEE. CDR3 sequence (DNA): TGTGCCAGCAGCTTGAGGTTTCGGGAGGGTGAGATTGCAGATACGCAGTATTTT. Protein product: CASSLRFREGEIADTQYF.

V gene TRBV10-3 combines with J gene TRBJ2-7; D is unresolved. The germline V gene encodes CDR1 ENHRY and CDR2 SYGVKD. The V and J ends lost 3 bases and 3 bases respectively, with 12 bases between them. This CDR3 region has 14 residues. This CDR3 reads CAISEPLRVYEQYF. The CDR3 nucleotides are TGTGCCATCAGTGAACCCCTCCGGGTCTACGAGCAGTACTTC.

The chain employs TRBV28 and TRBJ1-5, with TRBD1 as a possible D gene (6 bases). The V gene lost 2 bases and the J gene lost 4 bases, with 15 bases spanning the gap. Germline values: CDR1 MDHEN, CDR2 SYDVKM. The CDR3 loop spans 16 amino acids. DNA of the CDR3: TGTGCCAGCAGTTTAGCAGGCCGAGGGGGGAATCAGCCCCAGCATTTT. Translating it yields CASSLAGRGGNQPQHF.

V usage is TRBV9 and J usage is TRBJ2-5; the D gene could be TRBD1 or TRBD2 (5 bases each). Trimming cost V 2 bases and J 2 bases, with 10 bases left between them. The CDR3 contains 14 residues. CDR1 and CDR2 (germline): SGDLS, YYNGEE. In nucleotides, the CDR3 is TGTGCCAGCAGCGTCTCCTGGGGGCAAGAGACCCAGTACTTC. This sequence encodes CASSVSWGQETQYF.

CDR3 sequence reads: CAWGAGYEQYF. CDR3 nucleotide sequence: TGTGCCTGGGGAGCCGGCTACGAGCAGTACTTC. V and J are TRBV30 and TRBJ2-7, with unresolved D. The V end lost 5 bases, the J end lost 3 bases, and 8 bases lay between the germline ends. Looked up from germline, CDR1 is GTSNPN and CDR2 is SVGIG (reference sequence). The CDR3 has 11 amino acids. The variable domain in full, with the rest retrieved from reference TRBV30 and TRBJ2-7, is SQTIHQWPATLVQPVGSPLSLECTVEGTSNPNLYWYRQAAGRGLQLLFYSVGIGQISSEVPQNLSASRPQDRQFILSSKKLLLSDSGFYLCAWGAGYEQYFGPGTRLTVT.

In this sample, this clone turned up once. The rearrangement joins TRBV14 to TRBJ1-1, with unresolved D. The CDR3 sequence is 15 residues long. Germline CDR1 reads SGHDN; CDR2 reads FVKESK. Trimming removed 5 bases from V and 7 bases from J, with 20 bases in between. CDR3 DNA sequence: TGTGCCAGCAGCTCCCGGGAACGGTGGGTCGATGAAGCTTTCTTT. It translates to CASSSRERWVDEAFF.

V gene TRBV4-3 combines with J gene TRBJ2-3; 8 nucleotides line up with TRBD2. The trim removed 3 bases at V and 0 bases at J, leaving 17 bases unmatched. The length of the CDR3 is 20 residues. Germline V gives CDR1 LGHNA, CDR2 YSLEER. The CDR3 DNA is TGCGCCAGCAGCCACCGGTGGGGGGTAGCGGGGTCAACTAGCACAGATACGCAGTATTTT. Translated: CASSHRWGVAGSTSTDTQYF.